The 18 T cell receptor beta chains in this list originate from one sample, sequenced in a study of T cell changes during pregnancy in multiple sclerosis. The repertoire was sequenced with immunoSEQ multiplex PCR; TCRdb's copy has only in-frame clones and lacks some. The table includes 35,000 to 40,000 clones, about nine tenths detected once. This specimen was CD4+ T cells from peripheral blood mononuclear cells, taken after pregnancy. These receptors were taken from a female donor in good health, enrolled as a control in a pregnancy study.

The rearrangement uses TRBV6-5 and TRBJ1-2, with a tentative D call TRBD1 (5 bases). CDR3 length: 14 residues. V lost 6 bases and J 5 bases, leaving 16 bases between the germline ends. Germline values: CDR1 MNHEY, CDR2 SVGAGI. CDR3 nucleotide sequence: TGTGCCAGCAGCCGGGACGGCCGGGGGTATGGCTACACCTTC. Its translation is CASSRDGRGYGYTF.

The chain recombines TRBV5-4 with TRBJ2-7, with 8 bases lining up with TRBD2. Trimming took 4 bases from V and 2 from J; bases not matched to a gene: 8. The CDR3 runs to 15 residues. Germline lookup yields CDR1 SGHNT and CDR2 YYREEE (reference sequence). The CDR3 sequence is CASSRQAGGAYEQYF. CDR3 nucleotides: TGTGCCAGCAGCAGACAGGCGGGGGGCGCCTACGAGCAGTACTTC.

CDR3 protein: CASSLPRGRGSSGANVLTF. As DNA, the CDR3 is TGTGCCAGCAGTCTCCCTCGGGGCAGGGGTTCCTCTGGGGCCAACGTCCTGACTTTC. The chain has TRBV28 and TRBJ2-6, with D tentatively TRBD1 (6 bases). Germline V CDR1 and CDR2: MDHEN, SYDVKM. The V and J ends lost 5 bases and 0 bases respectively, with 20 bases between them. This CDR3 region has 19 residues.

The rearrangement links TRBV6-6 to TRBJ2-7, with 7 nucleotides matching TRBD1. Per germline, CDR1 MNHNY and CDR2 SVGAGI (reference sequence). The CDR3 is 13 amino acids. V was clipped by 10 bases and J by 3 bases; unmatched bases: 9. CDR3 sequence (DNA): TGTGCCACCTCATCCGGGACAGACTACGAGCAGTACTTC. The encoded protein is CATSSGTDYEQYF.

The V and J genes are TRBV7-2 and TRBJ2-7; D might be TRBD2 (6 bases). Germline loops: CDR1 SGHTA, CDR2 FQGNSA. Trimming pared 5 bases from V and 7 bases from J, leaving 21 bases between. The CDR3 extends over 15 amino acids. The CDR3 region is CASSPLGPTGGEQYF. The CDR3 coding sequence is TGTGCCAGCAGCCCGCTTGGCCCTACAGGAGGGGAGCAGTACTTC.

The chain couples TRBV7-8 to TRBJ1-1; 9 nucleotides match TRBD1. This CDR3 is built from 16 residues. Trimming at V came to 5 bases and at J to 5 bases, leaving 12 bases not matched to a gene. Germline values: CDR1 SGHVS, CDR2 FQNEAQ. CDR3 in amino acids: CASSPPGQGGGTEAFF. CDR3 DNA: TGTGCCAGCAGCCCACCGGGACAGGGTGGTGGGACTGAAGCTTTCTTT.

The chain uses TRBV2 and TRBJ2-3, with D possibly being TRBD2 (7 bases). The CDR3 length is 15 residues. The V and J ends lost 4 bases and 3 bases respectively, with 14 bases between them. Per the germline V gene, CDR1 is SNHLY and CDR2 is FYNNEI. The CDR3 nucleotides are TGTGCCAGCAGTGCTGACGGGGGGCCAACAGATACGCAGTATTTT. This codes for CASSADGGPTDTQYF.

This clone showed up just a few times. CDR3 protein: CASSPRSNNQPQHF. The CDR3 nucleotides are TGTGCCAGCAGTCCCAGGTCCAACAATCAGCCCCAGCATTTT. The chain carries TRBV28 and TRBJ1-5; D call uncertain. Trimming left V 5 bases short and J 3 bases short, with 11 bases between. CDR1 is MDHEN, CDR2 SYDVKM, per germline. CDR3 length: 14 amino acids.

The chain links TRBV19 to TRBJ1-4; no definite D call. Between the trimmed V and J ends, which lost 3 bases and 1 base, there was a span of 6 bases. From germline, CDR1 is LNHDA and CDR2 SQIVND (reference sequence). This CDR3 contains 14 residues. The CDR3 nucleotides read TGTGCCAGTAGTATCGTCGGAACTAATGAAAAACTGTTTTTT. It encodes CASSIVGTNEKLFF.

CDR3 region: CASSLTTSSGNTIYF. In nucleotides, the CDR3 is TGTGCCAGCAGCCTAACCACGAGCTCTGGAAACACCATATATTTT. The chain joins TRBV6-1 to TRBJ1-3; D call uncertain. CDR3 size: 15 residues. Trimming cost V 6 bases and J 0 bases, with 12 bases left between them. Per the germline V gene, CDR1 is MNHNS and CDR2 is SASEGT.

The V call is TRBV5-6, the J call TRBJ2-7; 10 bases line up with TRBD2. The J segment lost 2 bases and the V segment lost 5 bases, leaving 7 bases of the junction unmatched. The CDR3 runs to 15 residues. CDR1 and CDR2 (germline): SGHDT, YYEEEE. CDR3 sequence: CASRTGLAVTYEQYF. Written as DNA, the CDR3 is TGTGCCAGCAGGACAGGACTAGCGGTGACCTACGAGCAGTACTTC.

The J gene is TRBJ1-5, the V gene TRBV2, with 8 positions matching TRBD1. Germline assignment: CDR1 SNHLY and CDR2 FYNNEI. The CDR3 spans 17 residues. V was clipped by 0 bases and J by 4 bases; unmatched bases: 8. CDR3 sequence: CASSEAAGQGINQPQHF. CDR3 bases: TGTGCCAGCAGTGAAGCTGCCGGACAGGGAATAAATCAGCCCCAGCATTTT.

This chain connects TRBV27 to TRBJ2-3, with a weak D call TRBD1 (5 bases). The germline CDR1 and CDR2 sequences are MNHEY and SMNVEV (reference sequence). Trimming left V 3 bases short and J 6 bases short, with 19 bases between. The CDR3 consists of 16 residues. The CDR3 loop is CASSFQRGARRDTQYF. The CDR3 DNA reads TGTGCCAGCAGTTTCCAGCGTGGGGCCCGAAGGGATACGCAGTATTTT.

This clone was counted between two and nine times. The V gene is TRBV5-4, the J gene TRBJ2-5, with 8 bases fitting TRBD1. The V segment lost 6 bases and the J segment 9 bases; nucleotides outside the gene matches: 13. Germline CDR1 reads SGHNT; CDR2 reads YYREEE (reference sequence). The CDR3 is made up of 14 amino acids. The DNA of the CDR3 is TGTGCCAGCACGGTCGGACAGGGTTTTATGTCCCAGTACTTC. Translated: CASTVGQGFMSQYF.

CDR3 in DNA: TGTGCCAGTAGTAAGGACAGGGGCTACGAGCAGTACTTC. Translation: CASSKDRGYEQYF. The chain carries TRBV19 and TRBJ2-7, with TRBD1 matching over 9 bases. The CDR3 length is 13 residues. CDR1 and CDR2 from the germline V gene are LNHDA and SQIVND (reference sequence). V was clipped by 4 bases and J by 3 bases; unmatched bases: 1. The variable domain in full, completed from reference TRBV19 and TRBJ2-7, reads DGGITQSPKYLFRKEGQNVTLSCEQNLNHDAMYWYRQDPGQGLRLIYYSQIVNDFQKGDIAEGYSVSREKKESFPLTVTSAQKNPTAFYLCASSKDRGYEQYFGPGTRLTVT.

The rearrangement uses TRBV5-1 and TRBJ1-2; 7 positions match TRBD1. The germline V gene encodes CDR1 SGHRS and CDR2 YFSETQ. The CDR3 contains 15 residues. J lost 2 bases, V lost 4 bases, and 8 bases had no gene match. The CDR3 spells CASSRRQGANYGYTF. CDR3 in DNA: TGCGCCAGCAGCCGACGACAGGGTGCCAACTATGGCTACACCTTC. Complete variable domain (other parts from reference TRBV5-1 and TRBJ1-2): KAGVTQTPRYLIKTRGQQVTLSCSPISGHRSVSWYQQTPGQGLQFLFEYFSETQRNKGNFPGRFSGRQFSNSRSEMNVSTLELGDSALYLCASSRRQGANYGYTFGSGTRLTVV.

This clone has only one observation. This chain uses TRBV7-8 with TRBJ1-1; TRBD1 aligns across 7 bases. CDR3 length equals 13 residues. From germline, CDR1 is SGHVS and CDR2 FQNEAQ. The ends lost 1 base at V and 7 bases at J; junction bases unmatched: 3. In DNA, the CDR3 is TGTGCCAGCAGCTTAGTAGGGGGCAGTGAAGCTTTCTTT. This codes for CASSLVGGSEAFF.

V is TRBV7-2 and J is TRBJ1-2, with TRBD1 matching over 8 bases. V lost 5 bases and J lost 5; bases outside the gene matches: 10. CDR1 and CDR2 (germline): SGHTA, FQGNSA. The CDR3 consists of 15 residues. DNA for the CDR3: TGTGCCAGCAGCCTGGACAGGGCCTTATTTTATGGCTACACCTTC. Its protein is CASSLDRALFYGYTF.